The present entry profiles one T cell receptor (beta chain) with its context. TCRdb's copy holds only in-frame clones and misses some; the assay was immunoSEQ multiplex PCR. The sample lists approximately 99,000 clones; under 85% were seen once. The germline V gene encodes CDR1 SQVTM and CDR2 ANQGSEA. The CDR3 consists of 12 residues. The ends lost 6 bases at V and 5 bases at J; junction bases unmatched: 6. This sample was included in a study of cytomegalovirus exposure and HLA in healthy donors. This rearrangement joins TRBV29-1 to TRBJ1-1, with 7 positions matching TRBD1. The sample comprised PBMCs. The receptor was derived from a woman between 18 and 29 years old in good health and CMV-seronegative. The CDR3 coding sequence is TGCAGCGTAACAGGGGCGGGGACTGAAGCTTTCTTT. Translated: CSVTGAGTEAFF. Drawing the rest from reference TRBV29-1 and TRBJ1-1, the complete variable domain is SAVISQKPSRDICQRGTSLTIQCQVDSQVTMMFWYRQQPGQSLTLIATANQGSEATYESGFVIDKFPISRPNLTFSTLTVSNMSPEDSSIYLCSVTGAGTEAFFGQGTRLTVV.